The 2 T cell receptor beta chains reported below all come from one sample, sequenced in a study of blood T cell repertoires in COVID-19. The table came from immunoSEQ multiplex PCR; TCRdb's copy has only in-frame clones and leaves some out. The data show just over 85,000 clones, roughly nine tenths seen once. The sample consisted of peripheral blood. The receptor set was obtained from a man aged 50-59 years with acute or convalescent COVID-19.

V is TRBV4-1 and J is TRBJ2-2, with 13 bases fitting TRBD2. This CDR3 has 18 amino acids. Germline trimming cut 0 bases from V and 4 bases from J; bases unmatched to any gene: 5. From germline, CDR1 is MGHRA and CDR2 YSYEKL. CDR3 nucleotide sequence: TGCGCCAGCAGCCAAGAACTAGCGGGGGGGCCTGGCACCGGGGAGCTGTTTTTT. It yields the protein CASSQELAGGPGTGELFF.

This clone came up once. The chain uses TRBV6-1 and TRBJ1-6, with D unresolved. V was pared by 0 bases and J by 6 bases, with 9 bases between. The CDR3 contains 15 residues. CDR1 is MNHNS, CDR2 SASEGT, per germline. The chain's CDR3 is CASSEAKTFNSPLHF. In DNA form, the CDR3 reads TGTGCCAGCAGTGAAGCGAAAACATTTAATTCACCCCTCCACTTT.